This TCR beta chain is from a study of a mutant IDH1 vaccine in newly diagnosed glioma. Study in general: The start of vaccination came 4-6 weeks after radiotherapy alone, or with temozolomide cycles. Week 47 marked visit V13, whereas week 35 marked visit V12. Study results and limitations: Of the patients, less than 95% had vaccine-induced immune responses.

Indicated time point: week 35, safety follow-up. Vaccine doses each comprised 300 ug of mutant IDH1 20-mer peptide, with topical imiquimod. CDR1 is SGHRS, CDR2 YFSETQ, per germline. The CDR3 is made up of 19 amino acids. V lost 4 bases and J lost 4, with 29 bases in between. Data came from immunoSEQ multiplex PCR; TCRdb stores just in-frame clones and leaves some out. The table includes 30,000 or so clones, about four fifths detected once. Worth noting for this clone: As yet, its antigen is unknown.

This chain joins TRBV5-1 and TRBJ2-5; D remains unclear. This receptor was taken from a woman younger than 30 with glioma. Sequencing used PBMCs, obtained from a glioma patient whose treatment included an IDH1 peptide vaccine. The CDR3 coding sequence is TGCGCCAGCAGCCCCACACACTATACGACAAGGATGGGTGGAGAGACCCAGTACTTC. Amino acids: CASSPTHYTTRMGGETQYF. The full variable domain, in which reference TRBV5-1 and TRBJ2-5 provide the parts outside the CDR3, is KAGVTQTPRYLIKTRGQQVTLSCSPISGHRSVSWYQQTPGQGLQFLFEYFSETQRNKGNFPGRFSGRQFSNSRSEMNVSTLELGDSALYLCASSPTHYTTRMGGETQYFGPGTRLLVL.